The 27 T cell receptor beta chains given below trace back to one sample, sequenced in a study of CD8 T cells in Susac syndrome. The RNA, about 0.45 to 1 ug, was put through reverse transcription using random hexamers. TCRdb used MiXCR to reprocess the immunoSEQ multiplex PCR reads, holding one entry per CDR3 protein. Of some 180,000 distinct CDR3 sequences detected, around 94% appear once; the ten largest clones hold about 0.1%. The sequencing sample was made of CD4+ T cells from PBMCs. All receptors derive from a human donor with Susac syndrome.

The V call is TRBV5-4, the J call TRBJ2-2; 9 bases are a match to TRBD2. The CDR3 is 15 residues long. V trimming: 3 bases; J trimming: 5 bases; junction bases outside the gene matches: 5. The germline CDR1 and CDR2 sequences are SGHNT and YYREEE (reference sequence). CDR3 nucleotide sequence: TGTGCCAGCAGCTATAGCGGGGGTCCGACCGGGGAGCTGTTTTTT. Amino acid sequence: CASSYSGGPTGELFF.

The chain joins TRBV6-6 to TRBJ2-7; unclear D gene. Deletions cut 2 bases from V and 0 bases from J, with 14 bases between. CDR3 length: 16 amino acids. The germline V gene encodes CDR1 MNHNY and CDR2 SVGAGI (reference sequence). The CDR3 bases are TGTGCCAGCAGTTACGTAGAATGGGGTCCCTCCTACGAGCAGTACTTC. This translates into CASSYVEWGPSYEQYF.

The chain couples TRBV5-4 to TRBJ2-2, with a tentative D call TRBD1 (6 bases). V dropped 3 bases and J dropped 10 bases, with 13 bases sitting between them. The CDR3 has 13 residues. Germline CDR1 is SGHNT and CDR2 is YYREEE (reference sequence). The CDR3 DNA sequence: TGTGCCAGCAGCTCCGGGACATACGAGGAGCTGTTTTTT. Its translation: CASSSGTYEELFF.

This rearrangement joins TRBV18 to TRBJ2-3; TRBD1 matches 11 bases. Germline V gene sequence: CDR1 KGHSH, CDR2 LQKENI. The CDR3 runs to 15 residues. Germline trimming cut 2 bases from V and 4 bases from J; bases unmatched to any gene: 2. The CDR3 is CASSPWDRGSDTQYF. CDR3 DNA: TGTGCCAGCTCACCATGGGACAGGGGGTCAGATACGCAGTATTTT. The whole variable domain, filled in from reference TRBV18 and TRBJ2-3, reads NAGVMQNPRHLVRRRGQEARLRCSPMKGHSHVYWYRQLPEEGLKFMVYLQKENIIDESGMPKERFSAEFPKEGPSILRIQQVVRGDSAAYFCASSPWDRGSDTQYFGPGTRLTVL.

The chain employs TRBV20-1 and TRBJ2-3; 9 bases are a match to TRBD1. This CDR3 region has 15 residues. The J segment lost 6 bases and the V segment lost 6 bases, leaving 13 bases of the junction unmatched. CDR1 is DFQATT, CDR2 SNEGSKA, per germline (reference sequence). CDR3 nucleotides: TGCAGTGCCGGCGGACGGGAGACAGGGGGTGATACGCAGTATTTT. Its protein is CSAGGRETGGDTQYF.

The chain has TRBV12-3 or TRBV12-4 and TRBJ1-1, with 7 bases aligning to TRBD1. After removal of 6 bases from V and 1 base from J, the junction contained 5 bases not matched to a gene. There are 14 residues in the CDR3. CDR3 DNA sequence: TGTGCCAGCAGATGGGACAGCGGGAACACTGAAGCTTTCTTT. This gives the protein CASRWDSGNTEAFF.

This clonotype has only one observation. V and J are TRBV20-1 and TRBJ2-1; weak D call: TRBD1 (5 bases). Germline V gene lookup returns CDR1 DFQATT and CDR2 SNEGSKA (reference sequence). This CDR3 region has 15 residues. The V gene lost 5 bases and the J gene lost 0 bases, with 14 bases spanning the gap. The CDR3 loop reads CSASSQGSSYNEQFF. The CDR3 DNA follows: TGCAGTGCTTCCTCCCAGGGTAGCTCCTACAATGAGCAGTTCTTC.

This clonotype was counted between two and nine times. The rearrangement uses TRBV30 and TRBJ2-7; 7 bases agree with TRBD1. The CDR3 extends over 13 amino acids. Trimming at V came to 2 bases and at J to 7 bases, leaving 8 bases not matched to a gene. Germline V gene lookup returns CDR1 GTSNPN and CDR2 SVGIG (reference sequence). The CDR3 sequence: CAWSSLRGLEQYF. CDR3 nucleotide sequence: TGTGCCTGGAGTTCACTAAGGGGGCTTGAGCAGTACTTC. The full variable domain, its missing parts supplied by reference TRBV30 and TRBJ2-7, is SQTIHQWPATLVQPVGSPLSLECTVEGTSNPNLYWYRQAAGRGLQLLFYSVGIGQISSEVPQNLSASRPQDRQFILSSKKLLLSDSGFYLCAWSSLRGLEQYFGPGTRLTVT.

The chain has TRBV28 and TRBJ2-3, with D maybe TRBD2 (5 bases). This CDR3 comprises 14 residues. V lost 5 bases and J lost 0, with 9 bases in between. Germline lookup yields CDR1 MDHEN and CDR2 SYDVKM. This CDR3 is CASSQRRSTDTQYF. The CDR3, as DNA: TGTGCCAGCAGTCAGCGGAGGAGCACAGATACGCAGTATTTT.

The chain recombines TRBV12-3 or TRBV12-4 with TRBJ2-1; 8 nucleotides line up with TRBD2. Trimming at V came to 4 bases and at J to 5 bases, leaving 7 bases not matched to a gene. The CDR3 is 15 residues long. In nucleotides, the CDR3 is TGTGCCAGCAGTTCCGGGACTAGTTTCGACAATGAGCAGTTCTTC. This sequence encodes CASSSGTSFDNEQFF.

This rearrangement joins TRBV20-1 to TRBJ2-3; no reliable D call. V lost 3 bases, J lost 10 bases, and 11 bases lay in between. Germline assignment: CDR1 DFQATT and CDR2 SNEGSKA (reference sequence). The CDR3 runs to 11 residues. The CDR3 DNA is TGCAGTGCTAGCGTCGAAGAGTCGCAGTATTTT. Translation gives CSASVEESQYF.

The rearrangement uses TRBV3-1 and TRBJ2-1, with 7 bases matching TRBD2. With 1 base clipped from V and 5 bases from J, the junction kept 2 bases outside the gene matches. The CDR3 length is 14 residues. Germline CDR1 and CDR2: LGHDT and YNNKEL (reference sequence). The CDR3, as DNA: TGTGCCAGCAGCCAAGTCCTAGCGGACAATGAGCAGTTCTTC. Translated, it gives CASSQVLADNEQFF.

The chain links TRBV20-1 to TRBJ2-1; TRBD1 agrees at 8 bases. Germline V lookup: CDR1 DFQATT, CDR2 SNEGSKA (reference sequence). There are 15 residues in the CDR3. J gave up 5 bases and V 3 bases, and 9 bases lay outside the gene matches. CDR3: CSARETGGGDNEQFF. The CDR3 nucleotides are TGCAGTGCTAGGGAAACAGGGGGTGGTGACAATGAGCAGTTCTTC.

The chain joins TRBV20-1 to TRBJ1-2; possibly TRBD1 for D (5 bases). CDR3 length: 16 amino acids. Germline CDR1 and CDR2: DFQATT and SNEGSKA (reference sequence). The V end was cut by 6 bases, the J end by 4 bases, with 24 bases between. The CDR3 coding sequence is TGCAGTGCCCCCACGGGGCCTGCGACAGTGACCTATGGCTACACCTTC. This translates into CSAPTGPATVTYGYTF.

V and J are TRBV2 and TRBJ2-5; 7 positions match TRBD1. CDR1 is SNHLY, CDR2 FYNNEI, per germline. This CDR3 has 14 residues. The junction had 9 bases not matched to a gene; V was cut back by 6 bases and J by 5 bases. CDR3 in amino acids: CASSAGTVRETQYF. The CDR3 region has the DNA TGTGCCAGCAGCGCCGGGACAGTCAGGGAGACCCAGTACTTC.

The chain combines TRBV4-3 with TRBJ1-2, with TRBD1 matching over 7 bases. J gave up 4 bases and V 4 bases, and 12 bases lay outside the gene matches. From germline, CDR1 is LGHNA and CDR2 YSLEER. The CDR3 contains 16 residues. The DNA for the CDR3 is TGCGCCAGCAGCCTCTCGGGGAGGGGGCGAAGCTATGGCTACACCTTC. As protein: CASSLSGRGRSYGYTF.

The V gene is TRBV23-1, the J gene TRBJ1-5, with D perhaps matching TRBD1 (5 bases). TRBV23-1 counts as an open reading frame of uncertain function. The CDR3 contains 16 residues. The V end was cut by 6 bases, the J end by 0 bases, with 15 bases between. The CDR3 loop reads CASRGGEVNSNQPQHF. The CDR3 region has the DNA TGCGCCAGCAGGGGGGGGGAGGTAAATAGCAATCAGCCCCAGCATTTT.

This chain connects TRBV7-2 to TRBJ2-3; D is perhaps TRBD1 or TRBD2 (5 bases each). Germline V gene lookup returns CDR1 SGHTA and CDR2 FQGNSA. The length of the CDR3 is 16 residues. The V and J ends lost 8 bases and 2 bases respectively, with 20 bases between them. This CDR3 reads CASRTVGGVDTDTQYF. The CDR3 DNA sequence: TGTGCCAGCCGAACAGTTGGGGGAGTCGACACAGATACGCAGTATTTT. The variable domain in full, with the rest retrieved from reference TRBV7-2 and TRBJ2-3, is GAGVSQSPSNKVTEKGKDVELRCDPISGHTALYWYRQSLGQGLEFLIYFQGNSAPDKSGLPSDRFSAERTGGSVSTLTIQRTQQEDSAVYLCASRTVGGVDTDTQYFGPGTRLTVL.

The chain has TRBV7-2 and TRBJ2-3; 8 nucleotides line up with TRBD2. Trimming took 2 bases from V and 0 from J; bases not matched to a gene: 7. This CDR3 comprises 17 residues. The V gene's germline CDR1 is SGHTA and CDR2 FQGNSA. The CDR3 DNA follows: TGTGCCAGCAGCTTACGGGTTAGCGGGACCAGCACAGATACGCAGTATTTT. The encoded protein is CASSLRVSGTSTDTQYF.

The V call is TRBV7-9, the J call TRBJ2-7; D might be TRBD1 or TRBD2, each matching 6 bases. CDR3 length equals 14 residues. V was trimmed by 1 base and J by 0 bases, leaving 7 bases between them. CDR1 and CDR2 from the germline V gene are SEHNR and FQNEAQ (reference sequence). CDR3 sequence (DNA): TGTGCCAGCAGCTTAGAGGGGGGCTCCTACGAGCAGTACTTC. It translates to CASSLEGGSYEQYF.

The chain joins TRBV27 to TRBJ1-1; 7 nucleotides match TRBD1. The CDR3 loop spans 14 amino acids. The V and J ends lost 6 bases and 5 bases, in that order; junction bases with no gene match: 9. From germline, CDR1 is MNHEY and CDR2 SMNVEV (reference sequence). This CDR3 reads CASSSPNRGTEAFF. CDR3 nucleotides: TGTGCCAGCAGCTCCCCGAACAGGGGTACTGAAGCTTTCTTT.

V usage is TRBV6-5 and J usage is TRBJ2-1; D not resolved. Deletions cut 6 bases from V and 10 bases from J, with 10 bases between. The germline gives CDR1 MNHEY, CDR2 SVGAGI. This CDR3 has 11 amino acids. CDR3 sequence reads: CASSKFGEQFF. CDR3 DNA sequence: TGTGCCAGCAGCAAGTTTGGGGAGCAGTTCTTC.

The chain's CDR3 is CSVSSGRETQYF. CDR3 nucleotides: TGCAGCGTGTCATCGGGGAGGGAGACCCAGTACTTC. The chain employs TRBV29-1 and TRBJ2-5, with a weak D call TRBD2 (6 bases). Trimming removed 6 bases from V and 5 bases from J, with 13 bases in between. CDR3 length equals 12 residues. Germline CDR1 reads SQVTM; CDR2 reads ANQGSEA.

The gene calls are TRBV6-2 or TRBV6-3 and TRBJ1-1; D is possibly TRBD1 (5 bases). V lost 2 bases to trimming and J lost 2 bases, with 12 bases between them. Germline V lookup: CDR1 MNHEY, CDR2 SVGEGT. The length of the CDR3 is 15 residues. The CDR3: CASSYARGVNTEAFF. The DNA of the CDR3 is TGTGCCAGCAGTTACGCCCGGGGCGTTAACACTGAAGCTTTCTTT.

The chain recombines TRBV5-1 with TRBJ2-1, with a tentative D call TRBD1 (7 bases). The CDR3 is 18 residues long. Germline values: CDR1 SGHRS, CDR2 YFSETQ. V lost 7 bases to trimming and J lost 5 bases, with 28 bases between them. The CDR3 loop is CASQRGGRAPRGDNEQFF. The CDR3 DNA sequence: TGCGCCAGCCAACGAGGGGGGAGAGCGCCCAGGGGGGACAATGAGCAGTTCTTC.

The V gene is TRBV12-5, the J gene TRBJ1-6; D may be TRBD1 (6 bases). Germline V gene sequence: CDR1 LGHNT, CDR2 FRNRAP. CDR3 size: 12 residues. V was cut by 6 bases and J by 17 bases, with 17 bases left in between. The CDR3, as DNA: TGTGCTAGTGGACCGGACAGCCGTGGAGTCCACTTT. Translating it yields CASGPDSRGVHF.

V usage is TRBV20-1 and J usage is TRBJ1-2, with 7 bases fitting TRBD1. V trimming: 3 bases; J trimming: 6 bases; junction bases outside the gene matches: 7. CDR3 length equals 13 residues. Germline V gives CDR1 DFQATT, CDR2 SNEGSKA (reference sequence). Here the CDR3 reads CSASSTGDDGYTF. CDR3 nucleotides: TGCAGTGCTAGTAGTACAGGGGACGATGGCTACACCTTC.